What follows are 22 T cell receptor beta chains derived from one specimen sequenced in a study of T cell responses to AZD1222 COVID-19 vaccine. This table comes from immunoSEQ multiplex PCR, and its TCRdb copy is limited to in-frame clones, with some not included. The sample contains approximately 100,000 clones, around 94% of which appear only once. The sequenced sample was peripheral blood, obtained on day 0 of AZD1222 vaccination. The receptors were sampled from an adult in good health.

The V and J genes are TRBV11-2 and TRBJ2-3; 7 bases fit TRBD1. V dropped 1 base and J dropped 0; count of bases not matched to a gene: 10. The CDR3 spans 18 residues. Looked up from germline, CDR1 is SGHAT and CDR2 is FQNNGV. This CDR3 is CASSLALRGRTSTDTQYF. The CDR3 DNA is TGTGCCAGCAGCTTAGCCCTAAGGGGGCGGACTAGCACAGATACGCAGTATTTT.

The chain combines TRBV9 with TRBJ1-3; D unclear. This CDR3 has 14 amino acids. The V end was cut by 8 bases, the J end by 1 base, with 13 bases between. Per the germline V gene, CDR1 is SGDLS and CDR2 is YYNGEE. The CDR3 DNA sequence: TGTGCCAGTGGCTTGGAGGGATCTGGAAACACCATATATTTT. Its protein product is CASGLEGSGNTIYF.

V usage is TRBV5-4 and J usage is TRBJ2-3; D unresolved. The germline V and J ends were trimmed by 4 bases and 6 bases, with 9 bases remaining between them. Germline V gene sequence: CDR1 SGHNT, CDR2 YYREEE (reference sequence). The CDR3 extends over 12 amino acids. CDR3 sequence: CASSAGSDTQYF. CDR3 DNA: TGTGCCAGCAGCGCCGGCTCCGATACGCAGTATTTT.

The rearrangement links TRBV6-6 to TRBJ1-3, with 7 bases identical to TRBD1. CDR1 MNHNY and CDR2 SVGAGI come from the germline V gene (reference sequence). The CDR3 consists of 14 residues. The J segment lost 4 bases and the V segment lost 6 bases, leaving 6 bases of the junction unmatched. Here the CDR3 reads CASSPDRVGNTIYF. The CDR3 nucleotides are TGTGCCAGCAGCCCAGACAGGGTGGGAAACACCATATATTTT.

This sequence joins TRBV11-3 and TRBJ2-1, with D uncertain. CDR1 is SGHNT and CDR2 is YENEEA in the germline V gene. Trimming took 3 bases from V and 9 from J, leaving 12 bases between them. The CDR3 is made up of 13 amino acids. CDR3 in DNA: TGTGCCAGCAGCTTCGACCACCGATTTGAGCAGTTCTTC. This translates into CASSFDHRFEQFF.

CDR3 amino acids: CASSLGRLPNEQFF. DNA of the CDR3: TGCGCCAGCAGCTTGGGCCGACTCCCCAATGAGCAGTTCTTC. The chain employs TRBV5-1 and TRBJ2-1; D is undetermined. The V gene's germline CDR1 is SGHRS and CDR2 YFSETQ. Deletions cut 0 bases from V and 6 bases from J, with 10 bases between. CDR3 length: 14 residues.

The chain recombines TRBV4-3 with TRBJ1-2; 12 bases map to TRBD1. The V gene's germline CDR1 is LGHNA and CDR2 YSLEER. There are 16 residues in the CDR3. Trimming cost V 0 bases and J 7 bases; bases outside gene matches: 6. This chain's CDR3 is CASSQELGQGAPGYTF. CDR3 coding DNA: TGCGCCAGCAGCCAAGAGTTGGGACAGGGGGCGCCTGGCTACACCTTC.

This clone has only one observation. The chain uses TRBV5-1 and TRBJ2-3, with D unclear. The CDR3 contains 13 residues. The V gene's germline CDR1 is SGHRS and CDR2 YFSETQ. The ends were cut back, 6 bases at V and 3 bases at J, with 11 bases in the middle. CDR3 protein: CASTTPTTDTQYF. In DNA, the CDR3 is TGCGCCAGCACCACCCCTACAACAGATACGCAGTATTTT.

The genes are TRBV6-5 and TRBJ1-1; tentatively, D is TRBD1 (5 bases). Germline V gene data show CDR1 as MNHEY and CDR2 as SVGAGI. The CDR3 is 13 amino acids. Trimming pared 4 bases from V and 4 bases from J, leaving 10 bases between. In DNA, the CDR3 is TGTGCCAGCAGTTTAAGGGGCACCACTGAAGCTTTCTTT. This translates into CASSLRGTTEAFF.

The CDR3 DNA reads TGTGCCAGCAGCCGGCAGGGGGCTCTCGCTGAAGCTTTCTTT. This gives the protein CASSRQGALAEAFF. The V and J genes are TRBV7-8 and TRBJ1-1, with 8 bases fitting TRBD1. CDR1 and CDR2 (germline): SGHVS, FQNEAQ. J lost 6 bases, V lost 5 bases, and 8 bases had no gene match. The CDR3 runs to 14 residues.

V is TRBV19 and J is TRBJ1-2; TRBD1 matches at 8 bases. Germline-derived CDR1 and CDR2 are LNHDA and SQIVND (reference sequence). This CDR3 has 14 residues. The junction had 7 bases not matched to a gene; V was cut back by 6 bases and J by 4 bases. DNA for the CDR3: TGTGCCAGTAGGGACGGACAGGGCGTCTATGGCTACACCTTC. Its protein is CASRDGQGVYGYTF. Based on the CDR3 plus reference TRBV19 and TRBJ1-2, the full variable domain is DGGITQSPKYLFRKEGQNVTLSCEQNLNHDAMYWYRQDPGQGLRLIYYSQIVNDFQKGDIAEGYSVSREKKESFPLTVTSAQKNPTAFYLCASRDGQGVYGYTFGSGTRLTVV.

V and J are TRBV24-1 and TRBJ2-1; D unclear. The CDR3 contains 13 residues. V was cut by 3 bases and J by 3 bases, with 5 bases left in between. CDR1 and CDR2 (germline): KGHDR, SFDVKD. The CDR3 bases are TGTGCCACCAGTGATCCGGGCTACAATGAGCAGTTCTTC. Protein: CATSDPGYNEQFF.

This chain joins TRBV24-1 and TRBJ2-2; D is ambiguous. The CDR3 length is 10 residues. Trimming cost V 9 bases and J 5 bases, with 3 bases left between them. Germline V CDR1 and CDR2: KGHDR, SFDVKD. The CDR3 nucleotides are TGTGCCACCGGGACCGGGGAGCTGTTTTTT. Translated: CATGTGELFF.

The chain has TRBV29-1 and TRBJ1-2, with 11 bases aligning to TRBD1. Germline V gene lookup returns CDR1 SQVTM and CDR2 ANQGSEA. The CDR3 spans 13 residues. The CDR3 DNA is TGCAGTGCCGGGACAGGGGGTTCCTATGGCTACACCTTC. Protein sequence: CSAGTGGSYGYTF.

This chain joins TRBV5-6 and TRBJ1-2; D gene ambiguous. This CDR3 contains 14 residues. The germline CDR1 and CDR2 sequences are SGHDT and YYEEEE. V was clipped by 3 bases and J by 5 bases, with 14 bases between them. In DNA, the CDR3 is TGTGCCAGCAGCTCCCTTACGGGTTCTTATGGCTACACCTTC. It translates to CASSSLTGSYGYTF.

The chain is built from TRBV6-5 and TRBJ2-7; D is ambiguous. Between the trimmed V and J ends, which lost 5 bases and 1 base, there was a span of 12 bases. This CDR3 is 14 amino acids long. CDR1 is MNHEY, CDR2 SVGAGI, per germline. Here the CDR3 reads CASSPIPESYEQYF. CDR3 nucleotides: TGTGCCAGCAGTCCGATACCGGAATCCTACGAGCAGTACTTC.

The chain couples TRBV7-2 to TRBJ2-7; 12 bases fit TRBD2. CDR1 is SGHTA and CDR2 is FQGNSA in the germline V gene. This CDR3 has 15 residues. After removal of 2 bases from V and 2 bases from J, the junction contained 1 base not matched to a gene. CDR3 loop: CASSLLAGGPYEQYF. DNA of the CDR3: TGTGCCAGCAGCTTACTAGCGGGAGGGCCCTACGAGCAGTACTTC.

The chain recombines TRBV19 with TRBJ1-5; 7 bases are a match to TRBD1. Per germline, CDR1 LNHDA and CDR2 SQIVND (reference sequence). The CDR3 extends over 16 amino acids. The ends lost 4 bases at V and 0 bases at J; junction bases unmatched: 6. The CDR3 reads CASSTRQGYSNQPQHF. CDR3 nucleotide sequence: TGTGCCAGTAGTACCAGACAGGGCTATAGCAATCAGCCCCAGCATTTT.

The chain has TRBV19 and TRBJ1-1; tentatively, D is TRBD1 (5 bases). Trimming shortened V by 5 bases and J by 1 base, and 14 bases separated the two germline ends. Germline V gene data show CDR1 as LNHDA and CDR2 as SQIVND (reference sequence). The CDR3 has 15 amino acids. CDR3: CASSASRAKNTEAFF. DNA for the CDR3: TGTGCCAGTAGTGCCTCCAGGGCTAAGAACACTGAAGCTTTCTTT.

This rearrangement joins TRBV10-3 to TRBJ1-2, with a possible D match to TRBD1 (5 bases). Germline assignment: CDR1 ENHRY and CDR2 SYGVKD. This CDR3 has 12 residues. Trimming left V 3 bases short and J 8 bases short, with 10 bases between. The CDR3 DNA is TGTGCCATCAGTGAAAGGGAGGGGGGCTACACCTTC. It specifies CAISEREGGYTF.

V gene TRBV5-4 combines with J gene TRBJ2-5; TRBD1 aligns across 9 bases. CDR1 SGHNT and CDR2 YYREEE come from the germline V gene (reference sequence). This CDR3 region has 15 residues. Germline trimming cut 4 bases from V and 4 bases from J; bases unmatched to any gene: 8. The CDR3 sequence: CASSLNMGQGETQYF. For the CDR3, the DNA is TGTGCCAGCAGCCTAAATATGGGACAGGGAGAGACCCAGTACTTC.

This clone came up a few times. The genes are TRBV28 and TRBJ1-2, with TRBD1 matching 11 bases. CDR3 length equals 14 residues. The V segment lost 6 bases and the J segment 8 bases; nucleotides outside the gene matches: 8. Germline V gene lookup returns CDR1 MDHEN and CDR2 SYDVKM. The CDR3 sequence is CASRGDRGSGGYTF. In DNA form, the CDR3 reads TGTGCCAGCAGGGGGGACAGGGGGAGTGGCGGCTACACCTTC.